Below are 8 T cell receptor beta chains sequenced from a single sample in a study of T cells in Graves' hyperthyroidism and ophthalmopathy. Amplified TCR beta CDR3 regions came from RNA transcripts. During a first-round RT-PCR of the TCR CDR3, the HTBI primer set was used. MiXCR was run by TCRdb on the multiplex PCR reads, yielding one entry per CDR3 protein. The data contain roughly 550,000 distinct CDR3 sequences, about 15% of them singletons. The sample comprised blood. Receptor source: a woman in her twenties or thirties with Graves' ophthalmopathy.

This clonotype was seen repeatedly, ten times or more. The rearrangement joins TRBV5-1 to TRBJ2-7; D possibly corresponds to TRBD1 (6 bases). CDR3 length: 13 residues. Trimming took off 4 bases at V and 4 bases at J, with 12 bases between the two ends. Germline V gene lookup returns CDR1 SGHRS and CDR2 YFSETQ. DNA of the CDR3: TGCGCCAGCAGCCAGGGGATACATTACGAGCAGTACTTC. Protein: CASSQGIHYEQYF.

This chain uses TRBV6-2 or TRBV6-3 with TRBJ2-3; D not resolved. V lost 0 bases and J lost 0, with 13 bases in between. Germline loops: CDR1 MNHEY, CDR2 SVGEGT. The CDR3 covers 17 residues. The CDR3 region has the DNA TGTGCCAGCAGTTACTCGACGCGAGAACCTAGCACAGATACGCAGTATTTT. It yields the protein CASSYSTREPSTDTQYF.

This clonotype appeared many times. The V gene is TRBV20-1, the J gene TRBJ2-3; 9 bases are shared with TRBD2. The germline CDR1 and CDR2 sequences are DFQATT and SNEGSKA (reference sequence). The CDR3 runs to 15 residues. Trimming removed 5 bases from V and 4 bases from J; junction bases left unmatched: 10. The CDR3 DNA sequence: TGCAGTGCTTTTCCGGGACTAGCCCCATCAGATACGCAGTATTTT. Amino acid sequence: CSAFPGLAPSDTQYF.

This clonotype was counted many times. The genes are TRBV6-2 or TRBV6-3 and TRBJ1-5; D call uncertain. Germline V gene data show CDR1 as MNHEY and CDR2 as SVGEGT. CDR3 length: 15 residues. V lost 6 bases, J lost 3 bases, and 15 bases lay in between. The CDR3 sequence is CASRMKGPPNQPQHF. The CDR3 DNA is TGTGCCAGCAGGATGAAAGGGCCACCCAATCAGCCCCAGCATTTT.

This clonotype was seen a handful of times. The chain uses TRBV20-1 and TRBJ2-2; 8 bases agree with TRBD2. Germline V gene sequence: CDR1 DFQATT, CDR2 SNEGSKA (reference sequence). CDR3 length equals 14 residues. V lost 3 bases and J lost 7; bases outside the gene matches: 7. The CDR3 loop reads CSARDPREGGELFF. Written as DNA, the CDR3 is TGCAGTGCTAGGGATCCCCGGGAGGGCGGGGAGCTGTTTTTT.

Turning to this clonotype: Possible read error: a much larger clone is one base away. The chain links TRBV5-1 to TRBJ2-3; TRBD1 is a possible D gene (6 bases). This CDR3 region has 16 residues. CDR1 and CDR2 from the germline V gene are SGHRS and YFSETQ. V shed 4 bases and J shed 4 bases, with 19 bases lying between them. The chain's CDR3 is CASSPGTRGASDTQYF. In DNA, the CDR3 is TGCGCCAGCAGCCCCGGGACAAGGGGCGCATCAGATACGCAGTATTTT. The full variable domain, completed using reference TRBV5-1 and TRBJ2-3, is KAGVTQTPRYLIKTRGQQVTLSCSPISGHRSVSWYQQTPGQGLQFLFEYFSETQRNKGNFPGRFSGRQFSNSRSEMNVSTLELGDSALYLCASSPGTRGASDTQYFGPGTRLTVL.

This clonotype was recorded a few times. DNA of the CDR3: TGTGCCAGCAGTCCGCAGGGGGCTGGAAACACCATATATTTT. Protein: CASSPQGAGNTIYF. V and J are TRBV28 and TRBJ1-3, with TRBD1 matching 7 bases. V was clipped by 5 bases and J by 2 bases; unmatched bases: 3. This CDR3 spans 14 amino acids. In germline, CDR1 is MDHEN, CDR2 SYDVKM.

The DNA for the CDR3 is TGCGCCAGCAGCTTGTGGGCCCGGACAGGAATGAACTCTGGGGCCAACGTCCTGACTTTC. Translation gives CASSLWARTGMNSGANVLTF. The chain joins TRBV5-1 to TRBJ2-6, with TRBD1 identical over 7 bases. Losses at the gene ends were 1 base for V and 0 bases for J; bases not matched to a gene: 13. The germline CDR1 and CDR2 sequences are SGHRS and YFSETQ. The CDR3 extends over 20 amino acids.